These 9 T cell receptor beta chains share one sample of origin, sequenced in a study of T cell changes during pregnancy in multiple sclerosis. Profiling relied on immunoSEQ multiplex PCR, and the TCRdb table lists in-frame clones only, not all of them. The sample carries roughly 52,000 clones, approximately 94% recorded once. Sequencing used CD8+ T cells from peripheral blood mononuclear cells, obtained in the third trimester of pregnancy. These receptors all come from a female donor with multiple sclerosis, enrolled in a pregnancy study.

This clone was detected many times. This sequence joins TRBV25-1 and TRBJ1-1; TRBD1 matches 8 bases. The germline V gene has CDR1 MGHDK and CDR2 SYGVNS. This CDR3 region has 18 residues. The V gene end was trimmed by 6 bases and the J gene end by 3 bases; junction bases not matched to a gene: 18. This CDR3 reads CASRGLTRQGARDTEAFF. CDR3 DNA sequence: TGTGCCAGCAGGGGTCTGACGCGGCAGGGGGCGCGAGACACTGAAGCTTTCTTT. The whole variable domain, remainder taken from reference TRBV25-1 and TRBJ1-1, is EADIYQTPRYLVIGTGKKITLECSQTMGHDKMYWYQQDPGMELHLIHYSYGVNSTEKGDLSSESTVSRIRTEHFPLTLESARPSHTSQYLCASRGLTRQGARDTEAFFGQGTRLTVV.

CDR3 amino acids: CASSPYGGDGGQYF. The CDR3 DNA is TGTGCCAGCAGTCCGTACGGAGGGGATGGAGGGCAGTACTTC. The rearrangement uses TRBV28 and TRBJ2-7; D may be TRBD2 (6 bases). The germline gives CDR1 MDHEN, CDR2 SYDVKM. Trimming took off 5 bases at V and 9 bases at J, with 20 bases between the two ends. The length of the CDR3 is 14 residues.

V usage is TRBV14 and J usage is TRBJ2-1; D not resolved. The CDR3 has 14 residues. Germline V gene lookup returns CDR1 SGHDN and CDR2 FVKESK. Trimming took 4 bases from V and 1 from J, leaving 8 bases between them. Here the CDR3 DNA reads TGTGCCAGCAGCCCTCAGAGGTCCTACAATGAGCAGTTCTTC. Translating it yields CASSPQRSYNEQFF.

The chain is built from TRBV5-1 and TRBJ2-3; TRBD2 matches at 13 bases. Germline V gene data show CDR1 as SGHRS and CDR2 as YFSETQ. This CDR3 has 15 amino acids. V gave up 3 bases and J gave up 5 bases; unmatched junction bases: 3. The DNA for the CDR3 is TGCGCCAGCAGCTGGACTAGCGGGAGTGGAGATACGCAGTATTTT. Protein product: CASSWTSGSGDTQYF.

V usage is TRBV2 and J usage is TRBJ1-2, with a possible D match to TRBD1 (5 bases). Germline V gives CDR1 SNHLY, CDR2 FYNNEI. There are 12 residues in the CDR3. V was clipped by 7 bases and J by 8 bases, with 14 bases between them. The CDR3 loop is CASTGLLEGYTF. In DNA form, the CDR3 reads TGTGCCAGCACAGGGCTTTTGGAGGGCTACACCTTC.

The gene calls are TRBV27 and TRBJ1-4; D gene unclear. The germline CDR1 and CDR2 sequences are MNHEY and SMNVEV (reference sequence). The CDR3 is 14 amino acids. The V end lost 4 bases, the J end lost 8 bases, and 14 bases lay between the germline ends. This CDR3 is CASSWLGDQEKLFF. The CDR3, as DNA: TGTGCCAGCAGTTGGTTGGGAGACCAGGAAAAACTGTTTTTT.

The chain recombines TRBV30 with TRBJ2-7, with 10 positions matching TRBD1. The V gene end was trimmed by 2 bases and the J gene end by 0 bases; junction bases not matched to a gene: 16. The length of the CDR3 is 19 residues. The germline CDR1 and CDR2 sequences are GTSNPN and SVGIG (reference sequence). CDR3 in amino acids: CAWSNKYPGQGRRSYEQYF. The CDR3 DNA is TGTGCCTGGAGTAACAAATACCCGGGACAGGGGCGTCGCTCCTACGAGCAGTACTTC. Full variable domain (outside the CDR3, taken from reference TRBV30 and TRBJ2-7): SQTIHQWPATLVQPVGSPLSLECTVEGTSNPNLYWYRQAAGRGLQLLFYSVGIGQISSEVPQNLSASRPQDRQFILSSKKLLLSDSGFYLCAWSNKYPGQGRRSYEQYFGPGTRLTVT.

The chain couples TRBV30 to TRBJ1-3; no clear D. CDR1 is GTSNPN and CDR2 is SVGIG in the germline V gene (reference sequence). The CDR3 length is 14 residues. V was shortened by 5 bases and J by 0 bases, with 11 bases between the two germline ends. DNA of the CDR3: TGTGCCTGGGAAAGGACTGCCTCTGGAAACACCATATATTTT. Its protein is CAWERTASGNTIYF. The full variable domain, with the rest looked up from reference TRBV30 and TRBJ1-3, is SQTIHQWPATLVQPVGSPLSLECTVEGTSNPNLYWYRQAAGRGLQLLFYSVGIGQISSEVPQNLSASRPQDRQFILSSKKLLLSDSGFYLCAWERTASGNTIYFGEGSWLTVV.

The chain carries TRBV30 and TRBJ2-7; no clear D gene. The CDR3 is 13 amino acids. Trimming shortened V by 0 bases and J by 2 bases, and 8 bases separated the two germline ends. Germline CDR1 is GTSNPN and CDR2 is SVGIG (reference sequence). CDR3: CAWSVQAPYEQYF. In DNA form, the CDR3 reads TGTGCCTGGAGTGTACAAGCGCCCTACGAGCAGTACTTC.